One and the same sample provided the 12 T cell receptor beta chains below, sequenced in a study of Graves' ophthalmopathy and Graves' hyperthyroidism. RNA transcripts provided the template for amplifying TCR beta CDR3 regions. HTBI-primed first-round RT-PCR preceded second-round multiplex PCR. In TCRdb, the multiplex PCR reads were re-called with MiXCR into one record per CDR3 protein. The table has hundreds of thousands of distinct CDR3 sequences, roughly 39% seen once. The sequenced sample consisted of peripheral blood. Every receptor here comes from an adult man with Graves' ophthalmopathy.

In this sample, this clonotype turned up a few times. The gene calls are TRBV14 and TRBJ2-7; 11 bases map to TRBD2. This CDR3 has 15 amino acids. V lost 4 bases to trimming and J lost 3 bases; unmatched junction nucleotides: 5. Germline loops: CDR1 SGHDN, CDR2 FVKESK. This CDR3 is CASSPKTSGIYEQYF. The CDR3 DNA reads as TGTGCCAGCAGCCCAAAGACTAGCGGGATCTACGAGCAGTACTTC.

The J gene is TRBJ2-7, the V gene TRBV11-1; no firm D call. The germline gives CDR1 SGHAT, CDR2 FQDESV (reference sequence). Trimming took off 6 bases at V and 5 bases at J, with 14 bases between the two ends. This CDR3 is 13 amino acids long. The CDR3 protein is CASSLRPGHEQYF. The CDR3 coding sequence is TGTGCCAGCAGTCTTCGTCCAGGCCACGAGCAGTACTTC.

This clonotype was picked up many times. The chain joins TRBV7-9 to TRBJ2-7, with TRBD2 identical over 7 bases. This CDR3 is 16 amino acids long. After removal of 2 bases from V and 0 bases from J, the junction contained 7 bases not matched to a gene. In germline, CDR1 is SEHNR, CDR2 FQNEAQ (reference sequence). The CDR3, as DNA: TGTGCCAGCAGCTTATTCTACGGCGGGAGCTCCTACGAGCAGTACTTC. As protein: CASSLFYGGSSYEQYF.

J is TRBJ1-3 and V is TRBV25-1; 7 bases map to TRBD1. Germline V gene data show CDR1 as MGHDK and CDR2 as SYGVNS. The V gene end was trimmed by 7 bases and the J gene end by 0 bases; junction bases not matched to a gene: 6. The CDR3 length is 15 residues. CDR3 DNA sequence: TGTGCCAGCACTTCGACAGGGAGCTCTGGAAACACCATATATTTT. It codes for CASTSTGSSGNTIYF.

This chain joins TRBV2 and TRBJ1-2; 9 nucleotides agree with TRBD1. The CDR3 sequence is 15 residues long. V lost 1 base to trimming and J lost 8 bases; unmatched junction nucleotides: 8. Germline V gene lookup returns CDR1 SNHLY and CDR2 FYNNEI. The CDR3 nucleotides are TGTGCCAGCAGTGAAGTTGAGGGACAGGGTGAGGGCTACACCTTC. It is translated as CASSEVEGQGEGYTF.

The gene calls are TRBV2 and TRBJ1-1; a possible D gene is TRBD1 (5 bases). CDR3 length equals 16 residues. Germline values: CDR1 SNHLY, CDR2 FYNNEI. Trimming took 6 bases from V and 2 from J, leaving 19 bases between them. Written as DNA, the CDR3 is TGTGCCAGCAGCCGCACGAACACCGGGGACAACACTGAAGCTTTCTTT. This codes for CASSRTNTGDNTEAFF. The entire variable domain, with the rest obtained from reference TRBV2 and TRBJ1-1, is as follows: EPEVTQTPSHQVTQMGQEVILRCVPISNHLYFYWYRQILGQKVEFLVSFYNNEISEKSEIFDDQFSVERPDGSNFTLKIRSTKLEDSAMYFCASSRTNTGDNTEAFFGQGTRLTVV.

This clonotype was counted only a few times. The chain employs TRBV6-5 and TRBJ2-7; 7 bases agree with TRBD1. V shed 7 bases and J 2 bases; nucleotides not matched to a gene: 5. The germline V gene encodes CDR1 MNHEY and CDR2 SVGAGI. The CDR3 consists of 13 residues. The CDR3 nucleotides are TGTGCCAGCAACGAACAGGGGCCCTACGAGCAGTACTTC. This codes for CASNEQGPYEQYF.

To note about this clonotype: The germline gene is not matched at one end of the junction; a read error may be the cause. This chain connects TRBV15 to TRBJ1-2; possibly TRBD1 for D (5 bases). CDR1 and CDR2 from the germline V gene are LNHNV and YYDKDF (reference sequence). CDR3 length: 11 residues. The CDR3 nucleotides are TGTGCCACCAGCAGTCCGGGACTAGCGGCCTTC. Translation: CATSSPGLAAF.

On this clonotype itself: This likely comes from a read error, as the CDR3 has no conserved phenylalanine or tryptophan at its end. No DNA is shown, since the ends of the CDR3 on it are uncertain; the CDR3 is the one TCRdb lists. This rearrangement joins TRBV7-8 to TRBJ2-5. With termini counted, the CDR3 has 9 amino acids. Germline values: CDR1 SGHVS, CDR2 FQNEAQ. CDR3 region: CASSLRRTS.

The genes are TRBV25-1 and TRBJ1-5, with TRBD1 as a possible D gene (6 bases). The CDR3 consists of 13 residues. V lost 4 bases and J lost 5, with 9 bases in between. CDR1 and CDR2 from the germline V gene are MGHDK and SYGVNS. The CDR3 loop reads CASSAGDHQPQHF. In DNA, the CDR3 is TGTGCCAGCAGTGCAGGGGATCATCAGCCCCAGCATTTT. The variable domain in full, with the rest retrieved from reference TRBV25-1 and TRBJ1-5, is EADIYQTPRYLVIGTGKKITLECSQTMGHDKMYWYQQDPGMELHLIHYSYGVNSTEKGDLSSESTVSRIRTEHFPLTLESARPSHTSQYLCASSAGDHQPQHFGDGTRLSIL.

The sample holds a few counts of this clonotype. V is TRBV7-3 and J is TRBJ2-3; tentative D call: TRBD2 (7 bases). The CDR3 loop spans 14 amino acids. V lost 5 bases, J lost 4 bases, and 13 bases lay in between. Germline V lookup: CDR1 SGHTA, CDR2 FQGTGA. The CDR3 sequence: CASSEQGGADTQYF. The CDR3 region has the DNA TGTGCCAGCAGCGAACAGGGAGGGGCAGATACGCAGTATTTT. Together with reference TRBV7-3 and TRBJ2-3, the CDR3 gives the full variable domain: GAGVSQTPSNKVTEKGKYVELRCDPISGHTALYWYRQSLGQGPEFLIYFQGTGAADDSGLPNDRFFAVRPEGSVSTLKIQRTERGDSAVYLCASSEQGGADTQYFGPGTRLTVL.

The CDR3 protein is CASSPPGGSETQYF. CDR3 coding DNA: TGCGCCAGCAGCCCCCCTGGAGGTTCCGAGACCCAGTACTTC. The chain is built from TRBV5-1 and TRBJ2-5; perhaps TRBD2 as D (5 bases). Germline loops: CDR1 SGHRS, CDR2 YFSETQ. Trimming took 4 bases from V and 5 from J, leaving 15 bases between them. The CDR3 consists of 14 residues.